The clone carrying this T cell receptor beta chain has at least ten counts. The antigen is not known. Stable Graves' hyperthyroidism denoted no ophthalmopathy progression over 18 months. What was amplified from RNA transcripts were TCR beta CDR3 regions. TCR CDR3 regions were first amplified by RT-PCR with HTBI primers. TCRdb analysed the multiplex PCR reads with MiXCR anew, one entry per CDR3 protein. This sample yields approximately 870,000 distinct CDR3 sequences, of which roughly 40% are seen a single time; approximately 8.7% belongs to the top ten. This entry is derived from a study of T cells in Graves' hyperthyroidism and ophthalmopathy. Whole-study results and caveats: The model foresaw ophthalmopathy a median approximately 6.1 months prior to onset.

This CDR3 has 16 amino acids. Per germline, CDR1 LNHNV and CDR2 YYDKDF (reference sequence). Between the trimmed V and J ends, which lost 0 bases and 2 bases, there was a span of 11 bases. The rearrangement uses TRBV15 and TRBJ1-5; a possible D gene is TRBD1 (5 bases). This clonotype originated in a man aged 18 to 30 with Graves' hyperthyroidism. Material: blood. The DNA of the CDR3 is TGTGCCACCAGCAGAGACCTTGGGGGTGGCAATCAGCCCCAGCATTTT. It codes for CATSRDLGGGNQPQHF.